Listed below are T cell receptor beta chains from one sample, sequenced in a study of human T cells and chemical hapten exposure. MiXCR was run by TCRdb on the reads, yielding one entry per CDR3 protein. The sample lists about 120,000 distinct CDR3 sequences, 8% to 9.5% occurring once. The material sequenced was whole blood. Receptor source: a human donor in good health. Some clones in this sample may be carry-over from other donors' samples. CDR3s include the opening cysteine and the closing phenylalanine or tryptophan. Fields, in order: D gene, V gene, clone size, J gene, CDR3 DNA, CDR3 protein. D genes are given only for firm matches. Not all rows give a size; the values are once, few, many and, for expanded clones, a class.

D: .
V: TRBV4-3
size: .
J: TRBJ1-6
DNA: TGCGCCAGCAGCCCTCAAGCAGGGGCTCCGGATTCACCCCTCCACTTT
CDR3: CASSPQAGAPDSPLHF

D: .
V: TRBV3-1
size: .
J: TRBJ2-5
DNA: TGTGCCAGCAGCCAAGATGTAGAGACCCAGTACTTC
CDR3: CASSQDVETQYF

D: .
V: TRBV29-1
size: many
J: TRBJ2-6
DNA: TGCAGCGTTGAAGAGGGATCTGGGGCCAACGTCCTGACTTTC
CDR3: CSVEEGSGANVLTF

D: TRBD2
V: TRBV7-2
size: .
J: TRBJ2-5
DNA: TGTGCCAGCAGCTTAGCTCCTAGCGGGCAAGAGACCCAGTACTTC
CDR3: CASSLAPSGQETQYF

D: .
V: TRBV7-9
size: few
J: TRBJ2-2
DNA: TGTGCCAGCAGCTTAGTACCTGACACCGGGGAGCTGTTTTTT
CDR3: CASSLVPDTGELFF

D: .
V: TRBV6-5
size: many
J: TRBJ1-1
DNA: TGTGCCAGCAGTTACTCGACCCCCCGAGTGAACACTGAAGCTTTCTTT
CDR3: CASSYSTPRVNTEAFF

D: .
V: TRBV18
size: .
J: TRBJ1-1
DNA: TGTGCCAGCTCACCCCCAGGGCGGAACACTGAAGCTTTCTTT
CDR3: CASSPPGRNTEAFF

D: .
V: TRBV7-8
size: .
J: TRBJ2-5
DNA: TGTGCCAGCAGCGCCAGGGAGCAAGAGACCCAGTACTTC
CDR3: CASSAREQETQYF

D: .
V: TRBV29-1
size: .
J: TRBJ2-7
DNA: TGCAGCGTTGACTCCGGGGAAAGCTACGAGCAGTACTTC
CDR3: CSVDSGESYEQYF

D: TRBD1
V: TRBV20-1
size: .
J: TRBJ2-7
DNA: TGCAGTGCTCGACAGGGGGTTGCCTACGAGCAGTACTTC
CDR3: CSARQGVAYEQYF

D: TRBD2
V: TRBV7-9
size: .
J: TRBJ2-1
DNA: TGTGCCAGCAGCATAGCGGGCTCCTACAATGAGCAGTTCTTC
CDR3: CASSIAGSYNEQFF

D: TRBD1
V: TRBV6-5
size: many
J: TRBJ1-6
DNA: TGTGCCAGCAGTTACGCGGCAGGGGGGAATAATTCACCCCTCCACTTT
CDR3: CASSYAAGGNNSPLHF

D: .
V: TRBV18
size: .
J: TRBJ1-4
DNA: TGTGCCAGCTCACCACGCCAGGGGACAACTAATGAAAAACTGTTTTTT
CDR3: CASSPRQGTTNEKLFF

D: .
V: TRBV7-8
size: many
J: TRBJ1-1
DNA: TGTGCCAGCAGCCCAACACAGCACACTGAAGCTTTCTTT
CDR3: CASSPTQHTEAFF

D: .
V: TRBV6-5
size: many
J: TRBJ1-2
DNA: TGTGCCAGCAGTTACTCGACCCCTACCTATGGCTACACCTTC
CDR3: CASSYSTPTYGYTF

D: .
V: TRBV20-1
size: .
J: TRBJ1-1
DNA: TGCATTGCTAGACAGACCATGAACACTGAAGCTTTCTTT
CDR3: CIARQTMNTEAFF